This entry features one T cell receptor beta chain sequence. These data belong to a study of blood T cell repertoires in COVID-19. The CDR3 totals 16 residues. Germline lookup yields CDR1 LNHNV and CDR2 YYDKDF (reference sequence). V dropped 4 bases and J dropped 1 base, with 17 bases sitting between them. The method was immunoSEQ multiplex PCR; TCRdb's version includes in-frame clones alone and lacks a portion of them. The data contain 210,000 or so clones, roughly 86% of them singletons. The source is a woman in her fifties or sixties with acute or convalescent COVID-19. This sequence joins TRBV15 and TRBJ2-7, with D maybe TRBD2 (6 bases). What was sequenced was peripheral blood. The CDR3 protein is CATSTPGLSSSYEQYF. Written as DNA, the CDR3 is TGTGCCACCAGCACCCCGGGACTTTCCTCATCCTACGAGCAGTACTTC. Full variable domain (outside the CDR3, taken from reference TRBV15 and TRBJ2-7): DAMVIQNPRYQVTQFGKPVTLSCSQTLNHNVMYWYQQKSSQAPKLLFHYYDKDFNNEADTPDNFQSRRPNTSFCFLDIRSPGLGDTAMYLCATSTPGLSSSYEQYFGPGTRLTVT.